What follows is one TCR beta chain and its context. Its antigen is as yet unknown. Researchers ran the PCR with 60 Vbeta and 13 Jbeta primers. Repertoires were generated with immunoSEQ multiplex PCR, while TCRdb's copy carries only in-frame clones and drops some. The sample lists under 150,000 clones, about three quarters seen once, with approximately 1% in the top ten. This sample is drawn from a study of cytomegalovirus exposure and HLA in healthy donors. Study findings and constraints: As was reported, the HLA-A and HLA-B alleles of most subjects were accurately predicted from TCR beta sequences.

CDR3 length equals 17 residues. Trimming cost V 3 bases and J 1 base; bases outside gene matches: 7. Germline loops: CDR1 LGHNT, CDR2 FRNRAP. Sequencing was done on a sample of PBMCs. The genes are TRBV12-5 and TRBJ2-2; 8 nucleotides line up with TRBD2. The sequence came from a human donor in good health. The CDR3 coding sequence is TGTGCTAGTGGTTTCGGGGGGGTCATTAAGAACACCGGGGAGCTGTTTTTT. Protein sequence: CASGFGGVIKNTGELFF.